The clone carrying this T cell receptor beta chain was seen more than once but under ten times. The study drew participants aged 18 to 89 years from roughly 25 US areas. Data came from immunoSEQ multiplex PCR; TCRdb stores just in-frame clones and leaves some out. The sample lists about 180,000 clones, 89% occurring once. The data are from a study of blood T cell repertoires in COVID-19. Germline CDR1 reads LGHNA; CDR2 reads YSLEER. J was trimmed by 3 bases and V by 0 bases; bases with no gene match: 7. The CDR3 spans 16 residues. This chain joins TRBV4-3 and TRBJ2-7; 8 bases line up with TRBD1. Sequencing was done on a sample of PBMCs or T cells enriched from blood (not recorded which). The source is a woman in her 40s with acute COVID-19. DNA for the CDR3: TGCGCCAGCAGCCAAGATCTCGAACAGGGGGTCTACGAGCAGTACTTC. Its protein product is CASSQDLEQGVYEQYF.